The rows below give T cell receptor beta chains drawn from one sample of a study of T-cell memory formation after mild COVID-19. One entry per CDR3 protein, called by TCRdb with MiXCR from the 5' RACE reads. The table includes fewer than 600,000 distinct CDR3 sequences, approximately 21% detected once. Specimen: PBMCs or a T cell subset sorted from them (not recorded which). These receptor sequences come from an adult woman who had mild COVID-19 (a few samples of this study predate the infection). Cell type and time point are not known. The CDR3 runs from the conserved cysteine through the conserved F or W. Fields, in order: CDR3 protein, CDR3 DNA, D gene, clone size, V gene, J gene. The D gene is left open where the match is weak. Clone size is given for some rows only: seen once, a few or many times, or a class if the clone is expanded.

CDR3: CASSEDSPGTGEYGYTF; DNA: TGTGCCAGCAGTGAAGATAGTCCCGGGACAGGGGAGTATGGCTACACCTTC; D: TRBD1; size: once; V: TRBV2; J: TRBJ1-2
CDR3: CASTRQENTEAFF; DNA: TGCGCCAGCACGAGGCAGGAGAACACTGAAGCTTTCTTT; D: -; size: -; V: TRBV10-2; J: TRBJ1-1
CDR3: CASSFRGGGPNNEQFF; DNA: TGTGCCAGCAGTTTCCGTGGCGGGGGGCCGAACAATGAGCAGTTCTTC; D: TRBD2; size: few; V: TRBV12-3/TRBV12-4; J: TRBJ2-1
CDR3: CASREGGLAGVSGANVLTF; DNA: TGTGCCAGCAGAGAGGGTGGGCTAGCGGGAGTTTCTGGGGCCAACGTCCTGACTTTC; D: TRBD2; size: few; V: TRBV7-2; J: TRBJ2-6
CDR3: CASSNTGTRMGEQYF; DNA: TGTGCCAGTAGCAACACCGGGACAAGGATGGGCGAGCAGTACTTC; D: -; size: -; V: TRBV19; J: TRBJ2-7
CDR3: CASSSRSLVGGYNEQFF; DNA: TGTGCCAGCAGCTCGAGATCCTTAGTTGGGGGCTACAATGAGCAGTTCTTC; D: -; size: many; V: TRBV7-8; J: TRBJ2-1
CDR3: CAWGEAAETQYF; DNA: TGTGCCTGGGGAGAGGCAGCAGAGACCCAGTACTTC; D: -; size: few; V: TRBV7-9; J: TRBJ2-5
CDR3: CSVEEGTRSSYEQYF; DNA: TGCAGCGTTGAAGAAGGGACAAGGAGCTCCTACGAGCAGTACTTC; D: -; size: few; V: TRBV29-1; J: TRBJ2-7
CDR3: CASSPPGTSNQPQHF; DNA: TGTGCCAGCTCACCACCGGGGACTAGCAATCAGCCCCAGCATTTT; D: -; size: few; V: TRBV18; J: TRBJ1-5
CDR3: CASSEPVGGYTF; DNA: TGTGCCAGCAGTGAACCAGTGGGTGGCTACACCTTC; D: -; size: few; V: TRBV25-1; J: TRBJ1-2
CDR3: CASSSPDRGRFYGYTF; DNA: TGTGCCAGCAGCTCCCCCGACAGGGGAAGATTCTATGGCTACACCTTC; D: TRBD1; size: -; V: TRBV7-8; J: TRBJ1-2
CDR3: CASSLGQGAMRTEAFF; DNA: TGTGCCAGCAGCTTGGGACAGGGGGCTATGAGGACTGAAGCTTTCTTT; D: TRBD1; size: many; V: TRBV5-5; J: TRBJ1-1
CDR3: CASRPGGTGQETQYF; DNA: TGCGCCAGCAGACCCGGAGGGACAGGTCAAGAGACCCAGTACTTC; D: TRBD1; size: many; V: TRBV5-1; J: TRBJ2-5
CDR3: CASSERVGGASRSLF; DNA: TGCGCCAGCAGTGAGAGAGTAGGGGGGGCTAGCCGCTCCCTTTTT; D: -; size: -; V: TRBV10-2; J: TRBJ2-3
CDR3: CASSLVRGEAGELFF; DNA: TGTGCCAGCAGTTTGGTGCGGGGGGAGGCCGGGGAGCTGTTTTTT; D: TRBD2; size: -; V: TRBV6-5; J: TRBJ2-2
CDR3: CASSLMGGAPRAGELFF; DNA: TGTGCCAGCAGCTTAATGGGAGGAGCCCCCCGGGCCGGGGAGCTGTTTTTT; D: -; size: few; V: TRBV7-3; J: TRBJ2-2
CDR3: CASSQAHQRPQETQYF; DNA: TGTGCCAGCAGCCAAGCACACCAAAGGCCCCAAGAGACCCAGTACTTC; D: -; size: -; V: TRBV4-2; J: TRBJ2-5
CDR3: CASSPSGGGDTYEQYF; DNA: TGTGCCAGCAGCCCCTCGGGTGGCGGGGATACCTACGAGCAGTACTTC; D: -; size: -; V: TRBV9; J: TRBJ2-7
CDR3: CSASVSNQPQHF; DNA: TGCAGTGCTAGTGTAAGCAATCAGCCCCAGCATTTT; D: -; size: few; V: TRBV20-1; J: TRBJ1-5
CDR3: CASRTKSGGSVNTEAFF; DNA: TGCGCCAGCAGAACCAAATCAGGGGGATCCGTTAACACTGAAGCTTTCTTT; D: TRBD1; size: -; V: TRBV5-1; J: TRBJ1-1
CDR3: CSARDQTAANTGELFF; DNA: TGCAGTGCTAGAGATCAGACAGCTGCGAACACCGGGGAGCTGTTTTTT; D: -; size: -; V: TRBV20-1; J: TRBJ2-2
CDR3: CASSLMTPVEQYF; DNA: TGTGCCAGCAGCTTAATGACCCCCGTAGAGCAGTACTTC; D: -; size: -; V: TRBV7-2; J: TRBJ2-7
CDR3: CASSLAGVVTGELFF; DNA: TGTGCCAGTAGCCTAGCGGGTGTTGTCACCGGGGAGCTGTTTTTT; D: TRBD2; size: -; V: TRBV19; J: TRBJ2-2
CDR3: CASRAGVETQYF; DNA: TGTGCCAGCCGCGCTGGGGTCGAGACCCAGTACTTC; D: -; size: few; V: TRBV21-1; J: TRBJ2-5
CDR3: CASSQGFLGPSYNEQFF; DNA: TGTGCCAGCAGCCAGGGATTCCTGGGACCCTCCTACAATGAGCAGTTCTTC; D: -; size: few; V: TRBV3-1; J: TRBJ2-1
CDR3: CASSRNKLAGETQYF; DNA: TGTGCCAGCAGCCGAAACAAACTAGCGGGGGAGACCCAGTACTTC; D: TRBD2; size: few; V: TRBV7-2; J: TRBJ2-5
CDR3: CASSIAGASRSTDTQYF; DNA: TGCGCCAGCAGTATAGCGGGGGCCTCGAGAAGCACAGATACGCAGTATTTT; D: TRBD2; size: -; V: TRBV4-1; J: TRBJ2-3
CDR3: CAWSISRQGGYTF; DNA: TGTGCCTGGAGTATCTCCAGACAAGGAGGCTACACCTTC; D: -; size: -; V: TRBV30; J: TRBJ1-2
CDR3: CASMKGQGLYNEQFF; DNA: TGTGCCAGCATGAAAGGACAGGGCCTCTACAATGAGCAGTTCTTC; D: TRBD1; size: few; V: TRBV9; J: TRBJ2-1
CDR3: CASSLAGRLAQETQYF; DNA: TGTGCCAGCAGCTTAGCGGGGCGACTAGCCCAAGAGACCCAGTACTTC; D: TRBD2; size: few; V: TRBV7-6; J: TRBJ2-5
CDR3: CASSLEASGAYEQYF; DNA: TGCGCCAGCAGCTTGGAAGCCTCAGGGGCCTACGAGCAGTACTTC; D: -; size: -; V: TRBV5-1; J: TRBJ2-7
CDR3: CASSYAPGKGDSYEQYF; DNA: TGTGCCAGCAGTTATGCACCCGGGAAGGGGGACTCCTACGAGCAGTACTTC; D: -; size: few; V: TRBV6-5; J: TRBJ2-7
CDR3: CASSYSPSGATYEQYF; DNA: TGTGCCAGCAGTTACTCCCCCTCCGGAGCCACCTACGAGCAGTACTTC; D: -; size: -; V: TRBV6-5; J: TRBJ2-7
CDR3: CASSRTGDTGELFF; DNA: TGCGCCAGCAGTAGGACAGGGGACACCGGGGAGCTGTTTTTT; D: TRBD1; size: few; V: TRBV5-1; J: TRBJ2-2
CDR3: CASSQDPNRQTSGNTIYF; DNA: TGTGCCAGCAGCCAAGATCCGAACAGGCAAACCTCTGGAAACACCATATATTTT; D: -; size: -; V: TRBV4-2; J: TRBJ1-3
CDR3: CASSEQGWGVTQYF; DNA: TGTGCCAGCAGCGAGCAGGGATGGGGGGTGACCCAGTACTTC; D: -; size: -; V: TRBV5-5; J: TRBJ2-5
CDR3: CASRKDRGGNQPQHF; DNA: TGTGCCAGCAGAAAGGACAGGGGAGGCAATCAGCCCCAGCATTTT; D: TRBD1; size: -; V: TRBV6-1; J: TRBJ1-5
CDR3: CASSDSDSPGEEQYF; DNA: TGTGCCAGCAGTGATTCGGACAGCCCCGGGGAAGAGCAGTACTTC; D: -; size: -; V: TRBV2; J: TRBJ2-7
CDR3: CASSSGNTYEQYF; DNA: TGTGCCAGCAGTTCGGGGAACACCTACGAGCAGTACTTC; D: -; size: -; V: TRBV7-3; J: TRBJ2-7
CDR3: CASRFLAQYEQYF; DNA: TGTGCCAGCAGATTTCTTGCGCAATACGAGCAGTACTTC; D: -; size: -; V: TRBV2; J: TRBJ2-7
CDR3: CASSHRQGDEQFF; DNA: TGTGCCAGCAGCCACCGACAGGGGGATGAGCAGTTCTTC; D: TRBD1; size: -; V: TRBV5-4; J: TRBJ2-1
CDR3: CASSFDPGEKLFF; DNA: TGTGCCAGCAGCTTCGATCCAGGTGAAAAACTGTTTTTT; D: -; size: -; V: TRBV7-9; J: TRBJ1-4
CDR3: CAISEGPGGQYF; DNA: TGTGCCATCAGTGAGGGACCCGGAGGACAGTATTTT; D: -; size: many; V: TRBV10-3; J: TRBJ2-3
CDR3: CASSRTAFYEQYF; DNA: TGTGCCAGCAGCAGGACAGCCTTCTACGAGCAGTACTTC; D: -; size: few; V: TRBV11-2; J: TRBJ2-7
CDR3: CASSLMGPSGLETQYF; DNA: TGTGCCAGCAGCTTAATGGGACCTAGCGGATTGGAGACCCAGTACTTC; D: TRBD2; size: few; V: TRBV7-3; J: TRBJ2-5
CDR3: CASSLDPGRTGELFF; DNA: TGCGCCAGCAGCTTGGACCCTGGGAGGACCGGGGAGCTGTTTTTT; D: -; size: -; V: TRBV5-1; J: TRBJ2-2